This TCR beta chain was found in a study of blood T cell repertoires in COVID-19. In the study overall: Some COVID-19 samples were acute and others convalescent; all came from the United States, Italy and Spain. Sources were T cells, B-cell-depleted T cells, or PBMCs; the material itself was cDNA or gDNA.

In the authors' methods: Reference gene primer amplification yielded estimated nucleated cell counts. Method: immunoSEQ multiplex PCR; TCRdb's copy keeps in-frame clones and lacks some. The V and J calls and clone size are taken from that table; D and trimming were inferred from the DNA. This sample carries 200,000 to 300,000 clones, 75% to 90% of them seen once, and the ten largest clones take roughly 3%. V was cut by 1 base and J by 5 bases, with 8 bases left in between. The CDR3 runs 13 residues. Germline loops: CDR1 SGHDN, CDR2 FVKESK. The receptor was derived from a woman in her 30s who had recovered from COVID-19. The V gene is TRBV14, the J gene TRBJ2-5; possibly TRBD1 for D (6 bases). Sequences were obtained from peripheral blood. CDR3: CASSQGGPETQYF. CDR3 in DNA: TGTGCCAGCAGCCAAGGGGGGCCCGAGACCCAGTACTTC. The whole variable domain, filled in from reference TRBV14 and TRBJ2-5, reads EAGVTQFPSHSVIEKGQTVTLRCDPISGHDNLYWYRRVMGKEIKFLLHFVKESKQDESGMPNNRFLAERTGGTYSTLKVQPAELEDSGVYFCASSQGGPETQYFGPGTRLLVL.